This T cell receptor beta chain derives from a study of shared clonotypes between healthy human individuals (dated by TCRdb to 2020 to 2022). In terms of the full investigation: Two women and a few men aged 18 to 49 years were included in the cohort. For each donor, CD4 naive and CD4 memory were each run on three plates, CD8 naive on two plates, and CD8 memory on one plate. The study deeply sequenced blood TCR repertoires of five healthy adults to estimate repertoire size and the extent of clonotype sharing between individuals. To increase sequencing depth and limit assay-specific biases, different laboratories used diverse techniques to prepare libraries and sequence TCR repertoires. Each donor's leukapheresis produced roughly between roughly 0.9 and 9 billion PBMCs. What the work shows at the level of the full study, not this receptor alone: Larger estimated clonotype richness was generally found for naive subsets than for memory subsets. The small number of donors limited the genetic and exposure-history diversity represented. Compared with non-shared clonotypes, clonotypes shared by all four sorted-subset donors had higher generation probabilities. When a few donors were compared, the shared fraction of clonotypes was about 5% for naive CD4, roughly 3.3% for naive CD8, more than 2% for memory CD4, and approximately 0.4% for memory CD8. Incomplete sequencing was indicated by rarefaction of sorted-subset datasets, despite the large sequencing depth. Sampling was restricted to blood, and TCR repertoires in tissue are likely to differ from TCR repertoires in blood. Based on pairwise subsampling, the degree of clonotype sharing among donors was expected to be affected by sequencing depth.

Remarks on this clone: It has no known antigen specificity. No much larger clone exists at a distance of one base, and base qualities are not known.

Based on the germline V gene, the CDR1 and CDR2 sequences are SNHLY and FYNNEI. V is cut by 7 bases and J by 3 bases, and the space between the germline ends is 12 bases. Reading from cysteine to phenylalanine, the CDR3 counts 13 amino acids. This entry keeps only the CDR3 DNA: 39 bases, framed from base 1. CD8 naive samples were obtained by positive selection for CCR7 among CD45RO-negative cells, yielding a CD45RA+CCR7+ population from which TemRA cells were excluded. Healthy HIV-negative adults with no recently reported acute infections or vaccinations were included as donors. All donors were Caucasian adults living in Nashville, Tennessee, USA. After blood collection by leukapheresis, PBMCs were isolated using Ficoll-Histopaque density gradient centrifugation and then cryopreserved in the vapor phase of liquid nitrogen. Analytical flow cytometry was used to check the purity and quantity of every magnetically sorted T cell population. Genomic DNA was isolated from every sorted fraction and measured by UV absorbance on a Nanodrop 2000c.

TCR CDR3 regions were amplified from genomic DNA by multiplex PCR using the deep immunoSEQ assay. Extracted genomic DNA from each cell subset was spread evenly across all wells of several immunoSEQ 96-well plates, with each plate serving as a replicate. For sorted subsets, each replicate PCR was loaded with approximately 190 ng genomic DNA, equivalent to roughly 30,000 T cell genomes. Purified libraries were measured with a Qubit 3.0 fluorometer, size-checked on a Bioanalyzer 2100, and measured again with the KAPA Library Quantification kit. Every immunoSEQ 96-well plate was sequenced on a separate single-read 150-cycle Illumina NextSeq 550 flow cell. The source study handled its data this way. The immunoSEQ output contained only junctional sequences without quality scores, so filtering could not match that applied to full-length reads. To assign V/J genes and CDR3, sequences were annotated against IMGT germline references using PyIR, a Python wrapper for IgBLAST v1.9. Reads with weak V/J assignments (E-value above 1e-6), missing CDR3, stop codons, out-of-frame junctions, or ambiguous translated residues were removed. A V3J clonotype was defined by an identical inferred V gene, J gene, and CDR3 amino acid sequence. Percentage overlap between repertoires was calculated by dividing the number of shared unique clonotypes by the size of the smaller repertoire. RTK rarefaction, the Chao1 estimator, and Recon v2.1 estimates of unobserved clonotypes were used to assess repertoire richness. Generation probabilities were computed with OLGA for all TCRbeta clonotypes obtained by the gDNA method from a handful of donors. TCRdb obtained this table from immuneACCESS and retained in-frame rearrangements with V and J assigned. These tables miss some clones; where compared with another copy, unresolved V genes account for less than half of the shortfall, and the remainder is unexplained. V and J calls and clone size are as listed in that table; D and trimming were resolved from the DNA. For this sample there are almost 700,000 clones; 92% appear just once. Of the sample, roughly 22% falls within the top ten clones.

What was sequenced was naive CD8+ T cells sorted from blood. In light of the paper, this sample's cell subset or site label describes: CD45RA+CCR7+. The sequence came from a man aged 25-40 years in good health. The V and J genes are TRBV2 and TRBJ1-1, with TRBD1 tentatively as D gene (5 bases match). The CDR3 region has the sequence CASNSGTDTEAFF. The DNA sequence reads TGTGCCAGCAACTCAGGGACTGACACTGAAGCTTTCTTT.